The sequence of this T cell receptor (beta chain) was determined in a study of blood T cells in healthy people across ages (dated by TCRdb to the mid-2010s). For the study in its entirety: In model experiments, template switching captured about one uniquely barcoded TCR beta cDNA molecule for every two T cells. To track age-related changes in TCR beta repertoire diversity, the study relied on deep sequencing normalized with unique cDNA molecular identifiers. Two additional independent replicas of 1 million unique cDNA reads from the same blood draw were analyzed for two donors (one aged 18 to 30 and one aged 80 or older). The donors were split into four age groups: young (average around 17 years), middle-aged (39), aged (62) and long-lived (roughly 77). To avoid experimental bias, donors of different ages were spread randomly across the sequencing lanes.

Preparation of the library involved 5' RACE. A second PCR of roughly 6 to 12 cycles was run with a J-beta primer mix and a sample-barcoded 5' primer. Each TCR beta cDNA molecule received a unique molecular identifier from a template-switch 5' adaptor carrying 12 random nucleotides. Each sample yielded at least 2.5 million CDR3-containing paired-end reads. The Mint cDNA synthesis kit, primed by a TRBC-specific oligonucleotide, was used to synthesize first-strand cDNA from all RNA. After uracil-DNA glycosylase treatment, a first 18-cycle PCR used universal primers M1SS and BC2_uni_R on all cDNA. As for the authors' bioinformatics: Each sample was normalized by randomly selecting 1 million high-quality reads, each carrying a distinct molecular identifier. Instead of being binned into consensus sequences, reads that shared molecular identifiers were thrown out. CDR3 identification, clonotype clustering and error correction used MiTCR with a Q25 quality threshold and the strictest error-elimination algorithm. A nonparametric unseen species model with Euler transformation was used to estimate a lower bound on total TCR beta diversity. Using fastp trimming at Q25 and MiXCR clonotype assembly, TCRdb reanalyzed the public sequencing data and kept in-frame beta chains. Duplicate CDR3 protein sequences are folded into a single record with the most common DNA and genes. TCRdb assigned the V and J calls; the authors' analysis was not used. The sample records roughly 1.9 million distinct CDR3 sequences, around 42% of which are singletons. About 21% of the sample lies in the top ten.

Paper-wide results and their limitations: As age increased, observed TCR beta diversity per million T cells dropped in a roughly linear way, and a significant reduction was already evident by age 40. Total diversity estimates from one million sequenced T cells were considered lower bounds and underestimates. Observed TCR beta diversity correlated strongly with the percentage of naive T cells measured by flow cytometry. The CMV infection status of donors was not known, potentially confounding age-related changes in expanded clonotypes. Compared with the aged group, the long-lived group had more naive CD4+ T cells, fewer expanded clones and increased TCR diversity, a pattern suggesting age selection. Because profiling used bulk unsorted PBMCs, naive and antigen-experienced compartments could not be compared conclusively.

The donors were roughly 40 Caucasian individuals from Russia, aged roughly 6 to 100 years, who were systemically healthy. Each donor gave 8 to 10 milliliters of peripheral blood, drawn into EDTA-treated Vacutainer tubes. Ficoll-Paque density-gradient centrifugation was used to isolate PBMCs, with at least 6.5 million per sample. Total RNA was extracted from PBMCs with Trizol reagent, with at least 6 micrograms obtained per sample. For every donor, an aliquot of PBMCs went through flow cytometry to measure the percentages of naive CD45RAhigh/CD27high T cells. V trim: 5 bases; J trim: 5 bases; unmatched bases: 10. Inclusive of the bounding cysteine and phenylalanine, the CDR3 is 16 residues long. The kept DNA is CDR3 alone, 48 bases in frame from the first base. The germline V gene (reference sequence) specifies SEHNR as CDR1 and FQNEAQ as CDR2. As concerns this clonotype: Its recognized antigen is unknown. Base qualities are missing; no much larger clone stands one base away.

Specimen: blood. Here the chain combines TRBV7-9 and TRBJ2-1, with 9 central nucleotides matching TRBD2. The clonotype was recovered from a human donor in good health. The DNA reads TGTGCCAGCAGCCGGATCCTAGCGGGGTTTCACAATGAGCAGTTCTTC. Translation gives CASSRILAGFHNEQFF.